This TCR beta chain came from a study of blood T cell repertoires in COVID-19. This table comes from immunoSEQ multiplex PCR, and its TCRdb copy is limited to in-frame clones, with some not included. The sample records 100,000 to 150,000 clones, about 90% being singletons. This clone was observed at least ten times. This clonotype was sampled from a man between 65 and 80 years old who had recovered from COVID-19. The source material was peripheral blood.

CDR3 region: CASSPIGTTGVLNEKLFF. The CDR3 DNA reads as TGTGCCAGCAGTCCCATAGGCACCACGGGGGTGCTTAATGAAAAACTGTTTTTT. V usage is TRBV28 and J usage is TRBJ1-4, with a tentative D call TRBD1 (5 bases). V was shortened by 5 bases and J by 4 bases, with 23 bases between the two germline ends. The CDR3 extends over 18 amino acids. Per the germline V gene, CDR1 is MDHEN and CDR2 is SYDVKM.